What follows describes a single T cell receptor (beta chain). There is no known antigen for this receptor. No clone much larger than this one lies a single base away; base qualities are absent. The CDR3 covers 15 residues, taking in both the cysteine and the phenylalanine. The CDR3 DNA has 45 bases and is translated from base 1. The data were taken from a study of cytomegalovirus exposure and HLA in healthy donors (dated by TCRdb to between 2016 and 2019). For context, the study as a whole: In an earlier analysis of under 600 of the donors, approximately 300 Gb of sequence data and 117 million unique TCR beta sequences from roughly 180 million T cells were reported. An early release covering just under 650 HLA-typed donors comprised about 320 gigabases of sequencing data and tens of millions of unique TCR sequences. Among the roughly 380 genotyped donors, around 81% belonged to the genetic ancestry cluster associated with self-reported Caucasian donors. The aim of the study was to test whether cataloging public T cell receptors could identify signatures of past pathogen exposure. Using immunosequencing, the study profiled T cell repertoires from about 650 subjects and related those repertoires to cytomegalovirus serostatus. In addition to the first cohort of 666 subjects, a separate validation cohort of about 120 different subjects was used. High-throughput TCR immunosequencing, statistical association of individual TCRs with disease status, and machine learning were combined to predict cytomegalovirus infection status. A later analysis re-analyzed previously published TCR beta repertoires from several hundred donors and added high-resolution HLA genotyping to study TCR occurrence patterns. The later analysis used no new phenotypic data to find candidate immune exposures, relying instead on TCR beta sequences and their occurrence across donors. In an earlier analysis of 587 of the donors, high-throughput TCR beta sequencing was used to judge whether each TCR beta V gene segment behaved as functional or pseudogenic. Alongside the repertoire data, information on donor age, sex, ethnicity and CMV serostatus was compiled. A later genetic analysis took genome-wide SNP genotypes for about three fifths of the 666 donors and used that subset as a discovery cohort. Every discovery cohort repertoire had been produced on one sequencing platform. Both class I and class II loci were covered by HLA typing, at four-digit resolution. Typing coverage varied by locus: about 620-630 donors for A, B, C, DRB1 and DQB1; roughly 560 for DQA1; 606 for DPA1; 450 to 480 for DPB1. Roughly five DR-DQ haplotypes were handled as single units for association and clustering because linkage in the cohort was strong. Among some 410 genotyped donors of the cohort, an average of roughly 230,000 unique TCR beta nucleotide sequences was sequenced per donor, of which approximately 18% were non-productive. General study outcomes and caveats: In vitro tests confirmed that a few of the cytomegalovirus-associated TCR beta chains recognize cytomegalovirus antigens. The presence/absence analyses assumed that sequencing depth was roughly uniform across donors, and that assumption may not be true. When HLA alleles, especially DR and DQ, strongly co-occurred, TCR associations were difficult to assign to individual alleles. In the study, some 160 TCR beta chains were listed as associated with cytomegalovirus. A further reported finding was that TCR beta sequences accurately predicted the HLA-A and HLA-B alleles for most subjects in the first cohort. Correlated functional status among segregating V segments might reflect linkage disequilibrium, but an unknown experimental factor could not be ruled out. The only immune exposure information available for the cohort was CMV serostatus. V-gene and J-gene trimming of TCR beta chains was associated with a missense DCLRE1C variant in a later genetic analysis, and the association was replicated in an independent cohort. Some IMGT-functional V segments, including TRBV6-2 and TRBV6-3, could not be distinguished by the 87-base-pair reads and were therefore excluded. In an earlier analysis of 587 of the donors, most TCR beta V segments appeared in productive rearrangements about 87% or about 30% of the time, broadly matching IMGT annotations. Most TCR sequences were seen in very few donors, while some public TCRs were found in many individuals. In a later analysis, the rate of TCR association differed among HLA loci, with DRB1 alleles having the most associated TCRs and HLA-C alleles having the fewest. A later analysis found that HLA-associated TCR beta chains were more clonally expanded and had lower generation probabilities than equally common non-associated chains. In a later analysis, 16,951 TCR beta sequences were associated with specific HLA alleles at a false discovery rate of 0.05. A later analysis found that most CMV-associated TCR beta chains appeared HLA-restricted, with HLA associations seemingly driven largely by CMV exposure. Some 16 rarely observed V segments, including chromosome 9 orphons, were excluded from the earlier analysis of approximately 500 of the donors because counts were too low. The classifier was reported to diagnose cytomegalovirus status with high specificity and sensitivity in both the original and validation cohorts. The sequencing pipeline was judged likely to have produced a cluster of highly shared sequence variants as a technical artifact. A later analysis reported that several top co-occurrence clusters appeared linked to parvovirus B19, influenza, CMV and Epstein-Barr virus. Only TCR beta chains were sequenced in this cohort, and the absence of alpha or paired-chain data limited detectable features. Compared with the roughly 670-donor mean, donors in an Asian-associated ancestry cluster had fewer N-insertions in productive TCRs, according to a later genetic analysis. Because HLA typing was missing for some donors at each locus, association tests included only the typed subset. According to the authors, the approach could potentially be generalized to other disease states and immunological phenotypes.

In total, approximately 610 healthy bone marrow donors made up the cohort. Cohort members were all nominally healthy when sampled, although unrecorded immune exposures were likely present. The donor was CMV seronegative and was included in the group of a few hundred seronegative cohort members. A peripheral blood sample was collected from each donor, and TCR beta sequencing was performed on peripheral blood mononuclear cells. The Qiagen DNeasy Blood Extraction Kit was used to extract genomic DNA from the blood cell samples. The library was produced with the immunoSEQ multiplex PCR assay. For the multiplex PCR, a mixture combining 60 forward primers for TCR Vbeta segments and 13 reverse primers for TCR Jbeta segments was used. A multiplex PCR assay on genomic DNA amplified the CDR3 region of rearranged TCR beta genes. Amplified TCR beta libraries were sequenced as 87-base-pair reads on the Illumina HiSeq System. The authors processed their data as follows. In a later analysis, some 80 million unique TCR beta chains were counted across the 666 repertoires, and roughly 9.9 million of these chains were shared by at least two donors. A nearest-neighbor algorithm error-corrected the raw reads and collapsed the reads into unique sequences, merging closely related sequences to remove PCR and sequencing errors. CDR3 sequences were aligned to IMGT reference sequences to assign V, D and J gene segments. For a sequence to be retained, a match of at least six nucleotides to both a V gene segment and a J gene segment was required. A rearrangement counted as productive if the CDR3 had no stop codons and remained in frame with V and J, and every other rearrangement counted as non-productive. Following IMGT convention, CDR3 was defined as the stretch from the second conserved V-encoded cysteine to the conserved J-encoded phenylalanine. Sequences without an unambiguous match to a single V gene segment were excluded from the earlier analysis of approximately 560 of the donors. In an earlier analysis of more than 500 of the donors, a V segment was called functional when productive rearrangements were above 56.7%, and segregating when the standard deviation between donors exceeded 5%. A statistical classification framework was built for diagnosing cytomegalovirus status from the catalog of TCR beta chain sequences. V and J gene assignment, in a later analysis, came from comparing TCR nucleotide sequences with IMGT/GENE-DB human TR gene sequences. Using the TCRdist pipeline, a later analysis assigned CDR3 sequences along with most-parsimonious VDJ recombination scenarios. A later analysis defined each TCR beta chain by its CDR3 amino acid sequence plus V-gene family, and excluded reads lacking a unique V-gene family. In a later analysis, around 600 highly shared, low-generation-probability nucleotide sequences were removed to address suspected cross-contamination and a sequencing artifact. In a later analysis, a clonal expansion index for each public chain was calculated from normalized within-repertoire ranks of inferred template counts. Generation probabilities in a later analysis came from a VDJ recombination model fitted to out-of-frame rearrangements, and those results were checked against IGoR. A later analysis scored TCR-TCR, TCR-HLA and TCR-CMV co-occurrence with hypergeometric tests, applying a repertoire-size bias correction to TCR pairs. To estimate false discovery rates, a later analysis permuted the HLA or CMV assignments 20 times. A later analysis grouped co-occurring TCRs with DBSCAN, adding TCRdist sequence similarity when clustering within HLA-allele-positive subsets. Repertoires with fewer than 30,000 or more than 120,000 public chains, plus five repertoires with anomalous nucleotide sharing, were excluded from co-occurrence clustering. TCRdb mirrors the immuneACCESS table, restricted to in-frame sequences. Some clones are absent from its copies; in checked studies, under half trace to an unresolved V gene, and the reason for the others is unknown. The DNA gave D and trimming, while V, J and clone size come from that table. This sample has roughly 110,000 clones in its table, and 70% to 80% of those were observed once. The ten largest clones take up roughly 3.7% of the sample.

The receptor's source is a man aged 60 to 75 in good health and CMV-seronegative. Sequences were obtained from PBMCs. The chain uses TRBV21-1 and TRBJ2-3; the D call TRBD1 from the table was never checked on the DNA. TRBV21-1 is deemed a pseudogene. The sequence in DNA is TGTGCCAGCAGCTCAACAGGGCCAATCCCAGATACGCAGTATTTT. This translates into CASSSTGPIPDTQYF.